The present T cell receptor beta chain was sequenced within a study of blood T cell repertoires in COVID-19. Turning to the study itself: There were acute and convalescent COVID-19 samples, and they came from the United States, Italy and Spain. Sources were T cells, B-cell-depleted T cells, or PBMCs; the material itself was cDNA or gDNA.

Only in-frame clones appear in the TCRdb table, and some are missing; sequencing was by immunoSEQ multiplex PCR. The sample contains 70,000 to 95,000 clones, under 80% of which appear only once. CDR3 size: 16 residues. CDR1 LGHNA and CDR2 YNFKEQ come from the germline V gene. Trimming at V came to 1 base and at J to 6 bases, leaving 8 bases not matched to a gene. The chain recombines TRBV4-2 with TRBJ1-1; 10 bases are shared with TRBD1. This TCR was recovered from a man aged 55 to 70 with COVID-19, enrolled during active disease. Sequenced: peripheral blood. CDR3 protein: CASSQGGQGPLAEAFF. CDR3 nucleotides: TGTGCCAGCAGCCAAGGGGGACAGGGGCCTCTCGCTGAAGCTTTCTTT.